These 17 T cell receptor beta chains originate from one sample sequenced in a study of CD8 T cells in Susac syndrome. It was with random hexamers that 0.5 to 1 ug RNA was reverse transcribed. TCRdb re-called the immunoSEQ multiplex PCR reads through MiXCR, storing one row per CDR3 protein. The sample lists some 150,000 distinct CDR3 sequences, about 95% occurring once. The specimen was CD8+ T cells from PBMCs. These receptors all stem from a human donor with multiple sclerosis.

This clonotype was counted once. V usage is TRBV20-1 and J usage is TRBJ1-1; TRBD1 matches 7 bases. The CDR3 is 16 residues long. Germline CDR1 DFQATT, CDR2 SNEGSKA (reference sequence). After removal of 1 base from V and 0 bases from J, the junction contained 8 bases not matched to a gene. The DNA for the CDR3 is TGCAGTGCTAGAGCCGACAGGGCCGGGATGAACACTGAAGCTTTCTTT. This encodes CSARADRAGMNTEAFF.

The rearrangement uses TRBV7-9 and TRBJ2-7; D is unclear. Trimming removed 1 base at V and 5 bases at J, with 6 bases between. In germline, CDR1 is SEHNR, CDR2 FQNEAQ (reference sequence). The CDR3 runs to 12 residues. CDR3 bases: TGTGCCAGCAGCTTAGGTACCGACGAGCAGTACTTC. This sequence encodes CASSLGTDEQYF. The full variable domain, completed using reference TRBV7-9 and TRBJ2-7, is DTGVSQNPRHKITKRGQNVTFRCDPISEHNRLYWYRQTLGQGPEFLTYFQNEAQLEKSRLLSDRFSAERPKGSFSTLEIQRTEQGDSAMYLCASSLGTDEQYFGPGTRLTVT.

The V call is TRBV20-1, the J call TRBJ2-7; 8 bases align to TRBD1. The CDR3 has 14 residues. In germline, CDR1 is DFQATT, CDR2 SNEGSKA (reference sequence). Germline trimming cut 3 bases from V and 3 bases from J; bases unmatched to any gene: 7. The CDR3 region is CSARRTGRIYEQYF. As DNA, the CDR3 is TGCAGTGCTAGGAGGACAGGGCGAATCTACGAGCAGTACTTC.

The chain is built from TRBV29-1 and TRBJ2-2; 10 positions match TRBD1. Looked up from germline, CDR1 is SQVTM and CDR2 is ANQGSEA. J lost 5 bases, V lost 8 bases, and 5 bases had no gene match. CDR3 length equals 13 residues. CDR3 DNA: TGCAGCACCGGACAGGGGGGGACCGGGGAGCTGTTTTTT. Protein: CSTGQGGTGELFF.

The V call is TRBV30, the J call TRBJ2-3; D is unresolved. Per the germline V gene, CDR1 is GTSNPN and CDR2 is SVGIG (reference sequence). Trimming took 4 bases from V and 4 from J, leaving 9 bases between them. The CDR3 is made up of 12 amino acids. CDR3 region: CAWIRPADTQYF. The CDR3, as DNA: TGTGCCTGGATTAGACCCGCAGATACGCAGTATTTT.

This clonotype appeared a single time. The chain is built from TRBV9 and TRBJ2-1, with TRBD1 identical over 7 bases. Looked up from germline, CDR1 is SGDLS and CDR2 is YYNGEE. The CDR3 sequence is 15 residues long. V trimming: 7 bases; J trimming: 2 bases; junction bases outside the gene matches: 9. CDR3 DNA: TGTGCCAGCCGAACAGGGGTTTTCACCTACAATGAGCAGTTCTTC. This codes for CASRTGVFTYNEQFF.

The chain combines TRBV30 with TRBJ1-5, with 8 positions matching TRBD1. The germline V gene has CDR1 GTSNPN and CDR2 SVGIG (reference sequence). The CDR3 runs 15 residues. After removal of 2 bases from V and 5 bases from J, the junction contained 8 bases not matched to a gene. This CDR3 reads CAWSPTTGGYQPQHF. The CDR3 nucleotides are TGTGCCTGGAGTCCAACTACAGGGGGGTATCAGCCCCAGCATTTT.

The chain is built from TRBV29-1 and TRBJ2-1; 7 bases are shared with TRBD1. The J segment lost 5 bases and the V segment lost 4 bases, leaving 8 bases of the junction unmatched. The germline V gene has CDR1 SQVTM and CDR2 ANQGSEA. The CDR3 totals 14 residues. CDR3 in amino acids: CSVVRLDRDNEQFF. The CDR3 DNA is TGCAGCGTTGTGAGGCTTGACAGGGACAATGAGCAGTTCTTC.

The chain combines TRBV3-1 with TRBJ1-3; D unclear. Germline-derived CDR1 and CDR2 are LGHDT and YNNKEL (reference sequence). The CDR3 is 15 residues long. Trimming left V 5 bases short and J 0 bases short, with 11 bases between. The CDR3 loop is CASSGKRYSGNTIYF. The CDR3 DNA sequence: TGTGCCAGCAGCGGTAAACGGTACTCTGGAAACACCATATATTTT.

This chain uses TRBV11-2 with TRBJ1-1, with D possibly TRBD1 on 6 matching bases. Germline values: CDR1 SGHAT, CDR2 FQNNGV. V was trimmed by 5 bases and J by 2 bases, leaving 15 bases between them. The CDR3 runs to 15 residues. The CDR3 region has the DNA TGTGCCAGCAGCACCCAACAGGGACTAAACACTGAAGCTTTCTTT. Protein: CASSTQQGLNTEAFF.

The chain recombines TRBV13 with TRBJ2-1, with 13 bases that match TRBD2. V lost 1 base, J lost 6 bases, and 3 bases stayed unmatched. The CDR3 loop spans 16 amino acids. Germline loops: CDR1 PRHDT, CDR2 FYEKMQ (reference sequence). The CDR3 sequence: CASSLEGLAGLNEQFF. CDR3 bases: TGTGCCAGCAGCTTAGAGGGACTAGCGGGGCTCAATGAGCAGTTCTTC.

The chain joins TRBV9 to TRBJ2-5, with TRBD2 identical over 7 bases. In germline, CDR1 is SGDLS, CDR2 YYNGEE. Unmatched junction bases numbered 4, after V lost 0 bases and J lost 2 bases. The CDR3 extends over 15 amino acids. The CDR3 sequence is CASSVGGGGQETQYF. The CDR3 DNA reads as TGTGCCAGCAGCGTAGGTGGGGGGGGACAAGAGACCCAGTACTTC.

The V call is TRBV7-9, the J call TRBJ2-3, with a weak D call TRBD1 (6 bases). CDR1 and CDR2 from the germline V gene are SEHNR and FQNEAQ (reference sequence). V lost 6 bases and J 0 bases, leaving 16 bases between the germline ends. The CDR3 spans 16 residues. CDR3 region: CASRPPGQGSTDTQYF. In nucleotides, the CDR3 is TGTGCCAGCAGACCGCCGGGGCAGGGGAGCACAGATACGCAGTATTTT.

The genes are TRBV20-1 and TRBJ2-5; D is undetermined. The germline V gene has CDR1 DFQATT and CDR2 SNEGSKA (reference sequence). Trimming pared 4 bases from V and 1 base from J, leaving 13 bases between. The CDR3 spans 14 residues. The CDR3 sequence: CSATPRRIQETQYF. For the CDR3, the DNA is TGCAGTGCTACACCCAGGCGTATCCAAGAGACCCAGTACTTC.

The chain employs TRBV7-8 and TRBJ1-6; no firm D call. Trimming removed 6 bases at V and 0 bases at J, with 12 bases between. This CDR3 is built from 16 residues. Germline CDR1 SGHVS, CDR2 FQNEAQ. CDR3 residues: CASSPIVSSYNSPLHF. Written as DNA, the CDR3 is TGTGCCAGCAGTCCCATTGTTAGCTCCTATAATTCACCCCTCCACTTT.

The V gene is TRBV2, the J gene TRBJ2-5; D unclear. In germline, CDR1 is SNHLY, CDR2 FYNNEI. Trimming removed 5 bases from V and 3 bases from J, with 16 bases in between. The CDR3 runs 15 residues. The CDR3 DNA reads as TGTGCCAGCAGTAATTCTTATGCGATGGAAGAGACCCAGTACTTC. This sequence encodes CASSNSYAMEETQYF.

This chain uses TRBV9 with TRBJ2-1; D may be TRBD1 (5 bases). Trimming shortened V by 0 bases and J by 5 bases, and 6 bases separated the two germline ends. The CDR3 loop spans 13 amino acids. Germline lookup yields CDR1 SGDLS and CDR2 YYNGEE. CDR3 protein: CASSVGQNNEQFF. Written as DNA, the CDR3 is TGTGCCAGCAGCGTAGGACAGAACAATGAGCAGTTCTTC. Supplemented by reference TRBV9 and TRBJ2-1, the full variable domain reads DSGVTQTPKHLITATGQRVTLRCSPRSGDLSVYWYQQSLDQGLQFLIQYYNGEERAKGNILERFSAQQFPDLHSELNLSSLELGDSALYFCASSVGQNNEQFFGPGTRLTVL.